This T cell receptor (beta chain) was documented in a study of neurological immune-mediated disorders. In its sample, this clonotype was seen many times. The controls, all healthy individuals, were blood bank volunteers in Maryland, USA. From 2 million PBMCs stored at -80 C, the unsorted libraries were generated. The CDR3 is 13 residues long. V lost 0 bases to trimming and J lost 12 bases; unmatched junction nucleotides: 5. Germline V CDR1 and CDR2: SGHRS, YFSETQ. 5'RACE with 10-nucleotide random UMIs generated the cDNA. The yield of each sequencing run was over 170 million TCR-beta sequences from 15-18 subjects. TCRdb fed the 5' RACE reads into MiXCR, producing one record per CDR3 protein. The data contain under 85,000 distinct CDR3 sequences, 10% of them singletons.

The sequencing sample was made of PBMCs. The receptor was isolated from a man in his forties in good health. The gene calls are TRBV5-1 and TRBJ1-4; TRBD1 aligns across 7 bases. The DNA for the CDR3 is TGCGCCAGCAGCTTGGCAGGGGGGAGTCAACTGTTTTTT. Amino acid sequence: CASSLAGGSQLFF.